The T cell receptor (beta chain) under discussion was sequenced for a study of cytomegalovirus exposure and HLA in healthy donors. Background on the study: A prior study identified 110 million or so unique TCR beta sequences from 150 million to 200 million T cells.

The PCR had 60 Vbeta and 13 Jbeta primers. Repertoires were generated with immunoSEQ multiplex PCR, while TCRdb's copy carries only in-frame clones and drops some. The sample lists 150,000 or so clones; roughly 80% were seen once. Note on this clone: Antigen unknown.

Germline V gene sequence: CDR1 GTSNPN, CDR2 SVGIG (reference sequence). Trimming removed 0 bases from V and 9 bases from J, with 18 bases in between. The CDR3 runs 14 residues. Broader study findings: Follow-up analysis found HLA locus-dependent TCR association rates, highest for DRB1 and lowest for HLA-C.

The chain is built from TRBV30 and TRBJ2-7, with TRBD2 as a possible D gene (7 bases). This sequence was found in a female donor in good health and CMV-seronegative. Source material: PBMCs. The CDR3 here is CAWSVRGGTIVQYF. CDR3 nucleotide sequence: TGTGCCTGGAGTGTGAGGGGGGGAACTATCGTGCAGTACTTC.